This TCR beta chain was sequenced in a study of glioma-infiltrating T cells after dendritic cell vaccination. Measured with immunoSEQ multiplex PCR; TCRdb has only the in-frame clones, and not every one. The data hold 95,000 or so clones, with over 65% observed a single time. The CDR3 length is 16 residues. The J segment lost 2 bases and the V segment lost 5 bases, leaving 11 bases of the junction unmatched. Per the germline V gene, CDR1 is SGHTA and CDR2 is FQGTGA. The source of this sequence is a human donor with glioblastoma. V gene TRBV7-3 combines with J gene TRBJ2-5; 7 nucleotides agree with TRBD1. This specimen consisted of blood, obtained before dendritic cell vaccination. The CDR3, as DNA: TGTGCCAGCAGCACCCGGGACAGATTTTATCAAGAGACCCAGTACTTC. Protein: CASSTRDRFYQETQYF.